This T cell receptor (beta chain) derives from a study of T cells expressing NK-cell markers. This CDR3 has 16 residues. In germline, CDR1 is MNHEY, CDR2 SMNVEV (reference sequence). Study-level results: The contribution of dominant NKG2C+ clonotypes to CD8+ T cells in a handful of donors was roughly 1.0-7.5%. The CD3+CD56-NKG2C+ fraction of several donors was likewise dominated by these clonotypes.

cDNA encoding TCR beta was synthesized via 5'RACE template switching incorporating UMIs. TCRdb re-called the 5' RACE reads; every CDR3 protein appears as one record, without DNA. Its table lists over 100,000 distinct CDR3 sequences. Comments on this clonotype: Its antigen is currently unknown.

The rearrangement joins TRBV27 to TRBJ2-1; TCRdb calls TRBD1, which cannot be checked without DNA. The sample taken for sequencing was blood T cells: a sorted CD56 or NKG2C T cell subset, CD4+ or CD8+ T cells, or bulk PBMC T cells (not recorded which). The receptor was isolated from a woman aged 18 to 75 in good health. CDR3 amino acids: CASSLLPGQGSDEQFF.